A selection of T cell receptor beta chains follows, all from one sample in a study of glioma-infiltrating T cells. TCRdb analysed the multiplex PCR reads with MiXCR anew, one entry per CDR3 protein. This table has 110,000 or so distinct CDR3 sequences, around 25% appearing once. Sequencing was done on a sample of glioma tissue, nonneoplastic brain tissue, or PBMCs (not recorded which). These receptor sequences come from a human donor with low-grade glioma or glioblastoma, undergoing nonglioma brain surgery, or in good health (not recorded which). The CDR3 runs from the conserved cysteine through the conserved F or W. The D gene is left open where the match is weak. The size field is filled for only some rows; it gives once, few, many or a size class.

cdr3_aa: CASSFGGTNTEAFF; v_call: TRBV7-3; j_call: TRBJ1-1; d_call: -; clone_size: many
cdr3_aa: CASSAPLLTPLEDNEQFF; v_call: TRBV9; j_call: TRBJ2-1; d_call: -; clone_size: -
cdr3_aa: CASSLSQTTIYGYTF; v_call: TRBV7-9; j_call: TRBJ1-2; d_call: -; clone_size: many
cdr3_aa: CTSSFQGNTEAFF; v_call: TRBV11-3; j_call: TRBJ1-1; d_call: -; clone_size: -
cdr3_aa: CSVAELGNNSPLHF; v_call: TRBV29-1; j_call: TRBJ1-6; d_call: -; clone_size: many
cdr3_aa: CASSLQGYSNQPQHF; v_call: TRBV7-2; j_call: TRBJ1-5; d_call: -; clone_size: many
cdr3_aa: CASSAGTGQETQYF; v_call: TRBV18; j_call: TRBJ2-5; d_call: TRBD1; clone_size: many
cdr3_aa: CASSQDATGEAFNQPQHF; v_call: TRBV4-1; j_call: TRBJ1-5; d_call: -; clone_size: many
cdr3_aa: CASNGRGPFEELFF; v_call: TRBV9; j_call: TRBJ2-2; d_call: TRBD1; clone_size: few
cdr3_aa: CSARDTSPAEQYF; v_call: TRBV20-1; j_call: TRBJ2-7; d_call: -; clone_size: many
cdr3_aa: CASGRDRYSEDTEAFF; v_call: TRBV30; j_call: TRBJ1-1; d_call: TRBD1; clone_size: few
cdr3_aa: CASSQAEGKSYEQYF; v_call: TRBV4-1; j_call: TRBJ2-7; d_call: -; clone_size: -
cdr3_aa: CASSFSRQEKLFF; v_call: TRBV11-2; j_call: TRBJ1-4; d_call: -; clone_size: few
cdr3_aa: CSARDVSPGSPYGYTF; v_call: TRBV20-1; j_call: TRBJ1-2; d_call: -; clone_size: many
cdr3_aa: CASSRGRLTEAFF; v_call: TRBV12-3/TRBV12-4; j_call: TRBJ1-1; d_call: -; clone_size: many
cdr3_aa: CASSPFGTGYSNGYTF; v_call: TRBV9; j_call: TRBJ1-2; d_call: TRBD1; clone_size: many
cdr3_aa: CASSSQGESNQPQHF; v_call: TRBV6-1; j_call: TRBJ1-5; d_call: TRBD1; clone_size: many
cdr3_aa: CSAHRGNTEAFF; v_call: TRBV29-1; j_call: TRBJ1-1; d_call: TRBD1; clone_size: many
cdr3_aa: CASSWTGTGSYNEQFF; v_call: TRBV11-3; j_call: TRBJ2-1; d_call: -; clone_size: few
cdr3_aa: CSARDPRGGPYEQYF; v_call: TRBV20-1; j_call: TRBJ2-7; d_call: -; clone_size: many
cdr3_aa: CAGTGQPSQPQHF; v_call: TRBV2; j_call: TRBJ1-5; d_call: -; clone_size: many
cdr3_aa: CASSPNTGATGLNYGYTF; v_call: TRBV12-3/TRBV12-4; j_call: TRBJ1-2; d_call: TRBD1; clone_size: few
cdr3_aa: CASSGSSGGTSPEFF; v_call: TRBV6-4; j_call: TRBJ2-1; d_call: TRBD2; clone_size: many
cdr3_aa: CASSAQGGTEASF; v_call: TRBV25-1; j_call: TRBJ1-1; d_call: TRBD1; clone_size: once
cdr3_aa: CASSSILNTEAFF; v_call: TRBV7-9; j_call: TRBJ1-1; d_call: -; clone_size: many
cdr3_aa: CASRPRQGANTEAFF; v_call: TRBV7-2; j_call: TRBJ1-1; d_call: TRBD1; clone_size: many
cdr3_aa: CASSLDLAGGSDTQYF; v_call: TRBV7-2; j_call: TRBJ2-3; d_call: TRBD2; clone_size: many